This T cell receptor beta chain originates from a study of graft-versus-host responses after intestinal transplantation. The overall study: Every one of the recipients received anti-thymocyte globulin induction and afterwards took tacrolimus and steroids for 3 to 4 years. Study-level findings and limits: Elevated graft-versus-host to host-versus-graft clonal ratios in allografts were recorded for patients with graft-donor T cell macrochimerism. Marrow from the recipient contained GvH clones, some of which had appeared first in ileum or blood. Peak circulating GvH clone levels tracked with early post-transplant HvG declines.

CDR1 and CDR2 from the germline V gene are KGHSH and LQKENI. V gave up 4 bases and J gave up 5 bases, with 8 bases separating them. The CDR3 totals 12 residues. Comment on this clone: Its target is unknown.

Data came from immunoSEQ multiplex PCR; TCRdb stores just in-frame clones and leaves some out. The sample holds 80,000 to 90,000 clones, roughly 90% seen once. V usage is TRBV18 and J usage is TRBJ1-2, with D perhaps matching TRBD1 (5 bases). The source is a human donor who received an intestinal transplant. The sequencing here drew on unstimulated CD4+ T cells sorted from spleen or lymph node cells, taken before intestinal transplant. The CDR3 here is CASSREGYGYTF. CDR3 DNA: TGTGCCAGCTCACGGGAGGGGTATGGCTACACCTTC.